The next 7 T cell receptor beta chains were all read from a single sample in a study of OX40 agonist ivuxolimab in advanced cancers. The table came from immunoSEQ multiplex PCR; TCRdb's copy has only in-frame clones and leaves some out. The table lists about 61,000 clones, about four fifths of them singletons. Source: CD4+ or CD8+ T cells sorted from blood, taken in a trial of the OX40 agonist ivuxolimab. Receptor source: an adult with an advanced solid tumor such as melanoma, head and neck, liver or kidney cancer.

The sample holds a few counts of this clone. The V gene is TRBV6-4, the J gene TRBJ1-2; tentatively, D is TRBD1 (5 bases). Germline lookup yields CDR1 MRHNA and CDR2 SNTAGT. With 3 bases removed from V and 3 bases from J, the gap between germline ends came to 8 bases. This CDR3 is 13 amino acids long. The CDR3 sequence is CASSEGVDYGYTF. The CDR3 bases are TGTGCCAGCAGTGAGGGGGTTGACTATGGCTACACCTTC.

V is TRBV30 and J is TRBJ2-6, with TRBD1 matching 12 bases. Germline lookup yields CDR1 GTSNPN and CDR2 SVGIG (reference sequence). The CDR3 runs to 18 residues. V trimming: 3 bases; J trimming: 3 bases; junction bases outside the gene matches: 9. CDR3 amino acids: CAWSQNRDRGLGANVLTF. The CDR3 nucleotides read TGTGCCTGGAGCCAAAACCGGGACAGGGGGCTTGGGGCCAACGTCCTGACTTTC.

CDR3 in amino acids: CAHNGLKNSPLHF. In nucleotides, the CDR3 is TGTGCCCACAACGGGCTGAAGAATTCACCCCTCCACTTT. The chain carries TRBV28 and TRBJ1-6; no reliable D call. Trimming removed 11 bases from V and 7 bases from J, with 15 bases in between. Germline assignment: CDR1 MDHEN and CDR2 SYDVKM. The CDR3 covers 13 residues.

About this clone itself: Other DNA sequences from this sample encode an identical CDR3 as well. The chain employs TRBV30 and TRBJ1-3; D is unclear. V shed 0 bases and J shed 0 bases, with 3 bases lying between them. Looked up from germline, CDR1 is GTSNPN and CDR2 is SVGIG (reference sequence). The CDR3 consists of 13 residues. In DNA, the CDR3 is TGTGCCTGGAGTGTAAACTCTGGAAACACCATATATTTT. Amino acid sequence: CAWSVNSGNTIYF.

This clone was picked up a small number of times. The chain carries TRBV27 and TRBJ1-6; D is unclear. This CDR3 spans 14 amino acids. Germline-derived CDR1 and CDR2 are MNHEY and SMNVEV (reference sequence). V was cut by 1 base and J by 9 bases, with 10 bases left in between. CDR3 in amino acids: CASSLLNVGSPLHF. The CDR3 DNA sequence: TGTGCCAGCAGTTTATTGAACGTGGGTTCACCCCTCCACTTT.

The chain links TRBV10-3 to TRBJ1-3; the D is unclear. The CDR3 totals 17 residues. V was clipped by 5 bases and J by 0 bases, with 17 bases between them. Germline lookup yields CDR1 ENHRY and CDR2 SYGVKD. The CDR3 nucleotides are TGTGCCATCAGTTCCTCCTCTGGACGGACCTCTGGAAACACCATATATTTT. Amino acids: CAISSSSGRTSGNTIYF.

This chain links TRBV19 with TRBJ1-3; D call uncertain. The germline V gene has CDR1 LNHDA and CDR2 SQIVND (reference sequence). Trimming removed 3 bases at V and 0 bases at J, with 6 bases between. This CDR3 contains 14 residues. The CDR3 nucleotides are TGTGCCAGTAGTATGCAAAGCTCTGGAAACACCATATATTTT. This sequence encodes CASSMQSSGNTIYF.